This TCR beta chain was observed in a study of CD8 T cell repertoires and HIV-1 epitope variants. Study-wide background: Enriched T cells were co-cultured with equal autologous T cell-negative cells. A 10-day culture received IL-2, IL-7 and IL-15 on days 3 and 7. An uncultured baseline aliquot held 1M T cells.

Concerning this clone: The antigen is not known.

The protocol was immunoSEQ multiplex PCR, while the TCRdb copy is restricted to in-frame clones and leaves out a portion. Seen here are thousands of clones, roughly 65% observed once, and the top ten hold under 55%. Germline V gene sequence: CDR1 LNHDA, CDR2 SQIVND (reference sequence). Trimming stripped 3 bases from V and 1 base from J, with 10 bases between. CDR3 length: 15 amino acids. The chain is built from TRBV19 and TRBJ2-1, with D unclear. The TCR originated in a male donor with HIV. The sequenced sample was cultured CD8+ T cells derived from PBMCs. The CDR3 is CASSIWSGSYNEQFF. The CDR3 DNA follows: TGTGCCAGTAGTATCTGGTCGGGTTCCTACAATGAGCAGTTCTTC.